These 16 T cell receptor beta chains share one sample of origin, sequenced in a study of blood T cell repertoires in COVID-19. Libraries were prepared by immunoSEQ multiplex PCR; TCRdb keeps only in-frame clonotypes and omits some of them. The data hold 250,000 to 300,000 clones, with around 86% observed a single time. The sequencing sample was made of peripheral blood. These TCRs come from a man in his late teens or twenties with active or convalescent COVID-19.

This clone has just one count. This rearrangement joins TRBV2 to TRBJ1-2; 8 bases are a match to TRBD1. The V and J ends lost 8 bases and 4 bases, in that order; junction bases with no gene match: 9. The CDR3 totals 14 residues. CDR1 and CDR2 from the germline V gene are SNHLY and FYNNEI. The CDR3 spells CASRSQGASYGYTF. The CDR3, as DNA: TGTGCCAGCCGATCCCAGGGGGCAAGCTATGGCTACACCTTC.

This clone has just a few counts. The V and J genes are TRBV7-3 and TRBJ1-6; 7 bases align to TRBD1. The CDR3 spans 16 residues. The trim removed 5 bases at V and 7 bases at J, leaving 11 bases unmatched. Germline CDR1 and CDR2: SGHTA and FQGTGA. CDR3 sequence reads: CASSPSGTESNSPLHF. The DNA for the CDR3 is TGTGCCAGCAGCCCGTCCGGGACAGAGTCCAATTCACCCCTCCACTTT.

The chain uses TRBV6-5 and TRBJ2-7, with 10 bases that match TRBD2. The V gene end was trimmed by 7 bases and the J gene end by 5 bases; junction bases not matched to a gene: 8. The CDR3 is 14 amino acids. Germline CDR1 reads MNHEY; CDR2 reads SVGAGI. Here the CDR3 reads CASKLLAGADEQYF. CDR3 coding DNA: TGTGCCAGCAAACTGCTAGCGGGGGCGGACGAGCAGTACTTC.

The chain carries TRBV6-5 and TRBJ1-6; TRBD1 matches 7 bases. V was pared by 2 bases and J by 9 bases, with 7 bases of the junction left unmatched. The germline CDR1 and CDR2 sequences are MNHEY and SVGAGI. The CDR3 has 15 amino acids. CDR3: CASSYRGRLGSPLHF. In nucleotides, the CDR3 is TGTGCCAGCAGTTACAGGGGGCGATTAGGTTCACCCCTCCACTTT.

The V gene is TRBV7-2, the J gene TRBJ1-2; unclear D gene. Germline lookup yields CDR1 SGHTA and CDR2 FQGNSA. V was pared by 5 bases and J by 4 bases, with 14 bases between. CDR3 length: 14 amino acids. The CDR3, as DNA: TGTGCCAGCAGCCAGGTAGACGGAAGCTATGGCTACACCTTC. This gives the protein CASSQVDGSYGYTF.

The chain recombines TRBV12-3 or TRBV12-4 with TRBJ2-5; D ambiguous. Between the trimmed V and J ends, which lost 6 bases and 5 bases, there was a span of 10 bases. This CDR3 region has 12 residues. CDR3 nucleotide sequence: TGTGCCAGCAGACAGACGTGGGAGACCCAGTACTTC. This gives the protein CASRQTWETQYF.

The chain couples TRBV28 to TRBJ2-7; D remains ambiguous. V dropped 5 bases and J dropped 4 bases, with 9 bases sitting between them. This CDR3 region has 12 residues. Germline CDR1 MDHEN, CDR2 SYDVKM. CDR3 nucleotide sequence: TGTGCCAGCAGTCCTCCTAATTACGAGCAGTACTTC. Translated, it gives CASSPPNYEQYF.

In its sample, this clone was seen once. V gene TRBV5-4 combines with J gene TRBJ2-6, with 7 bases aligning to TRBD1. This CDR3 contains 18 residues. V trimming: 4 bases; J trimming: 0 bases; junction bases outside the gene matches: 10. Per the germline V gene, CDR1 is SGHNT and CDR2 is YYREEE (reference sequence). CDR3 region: CASSPGTVASSGANVLTF. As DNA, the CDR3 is TGTGCCAGCAGCCCCGGGACAGTTGCAAGCTCTGGGGCCAACGTCCTGACTTTC.

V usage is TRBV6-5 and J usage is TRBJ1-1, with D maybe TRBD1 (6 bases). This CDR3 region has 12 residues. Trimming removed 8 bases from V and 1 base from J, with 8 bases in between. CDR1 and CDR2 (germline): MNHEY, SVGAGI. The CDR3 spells CASVQGNTEAFF. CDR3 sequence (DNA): TGTGCCAGCGTACAGGGGAACACTGAAGCTTTCTTT.

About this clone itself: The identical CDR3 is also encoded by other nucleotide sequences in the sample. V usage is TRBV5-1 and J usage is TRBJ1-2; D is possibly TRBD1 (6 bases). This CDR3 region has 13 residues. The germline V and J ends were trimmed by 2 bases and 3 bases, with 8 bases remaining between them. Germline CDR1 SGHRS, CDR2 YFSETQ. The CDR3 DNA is TGCGCCAGCAGCTTACAGGGTGACTATGGCTACACCTTC. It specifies CASSLQGDYGYTF.

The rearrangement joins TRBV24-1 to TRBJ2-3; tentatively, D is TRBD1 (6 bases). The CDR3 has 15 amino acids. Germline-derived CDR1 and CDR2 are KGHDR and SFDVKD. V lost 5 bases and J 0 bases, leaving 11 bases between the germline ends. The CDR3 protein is CATSVLGGSTDTQYF. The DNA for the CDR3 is TGTGCCACCAGTGTCTTAGGGGGAAGCACAGATACGCAGTATTTT.

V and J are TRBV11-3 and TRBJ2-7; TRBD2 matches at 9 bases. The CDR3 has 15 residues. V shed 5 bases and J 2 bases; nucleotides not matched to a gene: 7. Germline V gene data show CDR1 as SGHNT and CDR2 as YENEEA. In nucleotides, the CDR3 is TGTGCCAGCAGCCCTCTTAGCGGGGGAACCTACGAGCAGTACTTC. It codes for CASSPLSGGTYEQYF. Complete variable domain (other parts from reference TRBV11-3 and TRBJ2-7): EAGVVQSPRYKIIEKKQPVAFWCNPISGHNTLYWYLQNLGQGPELLIRYENEEAVDDSQLPKDRFSAERLKGVDSTLKIQPAELGDSAVYLCASSPLSGGTYEQYFGPGTRLTVT.

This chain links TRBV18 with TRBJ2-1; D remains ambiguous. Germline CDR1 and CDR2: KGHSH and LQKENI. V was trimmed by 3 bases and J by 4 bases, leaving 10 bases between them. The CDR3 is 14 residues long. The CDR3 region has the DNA TGTGCCAGCTCACCTCCCCCAGATTACAATGAGCAGTTCTTC. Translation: CASSPPPDYNEQFF. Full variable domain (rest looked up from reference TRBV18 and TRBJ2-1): NAGVMQNPRHLVRRRGQEARLRCSPMKGHSHVYWYRQLPEEGLKFMVYLQKENIIDESGMPKERFSAEFPKEGPSILRIQQVVRGDSAAYFCASSPPPDYNEQFFGPGTRLTVL.

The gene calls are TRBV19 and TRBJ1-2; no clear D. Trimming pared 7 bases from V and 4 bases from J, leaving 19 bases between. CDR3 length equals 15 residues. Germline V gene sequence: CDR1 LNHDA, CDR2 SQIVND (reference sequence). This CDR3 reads CASTLSEPHVYGYTF. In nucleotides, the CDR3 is TGTGCCAGTACGCTTAGCGAGCCCCACGTCTATGGCTACACCTTC.

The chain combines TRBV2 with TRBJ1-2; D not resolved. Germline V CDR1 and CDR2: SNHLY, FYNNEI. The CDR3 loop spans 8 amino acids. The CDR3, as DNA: TGTGCGAGCTATGGCTACACCTTC. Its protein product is CASYGYTF.

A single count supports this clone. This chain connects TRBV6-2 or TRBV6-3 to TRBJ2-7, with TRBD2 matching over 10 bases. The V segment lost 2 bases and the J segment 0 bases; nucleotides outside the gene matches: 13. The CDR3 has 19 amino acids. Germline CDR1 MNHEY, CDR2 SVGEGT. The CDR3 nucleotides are TGTGCCAGCAGTTACGCCGGACTAGCGGCAGGGAGATCCTCCTACGAGCAGTACTTC. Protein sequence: CASSYAGLAAGRSSYEQYF.